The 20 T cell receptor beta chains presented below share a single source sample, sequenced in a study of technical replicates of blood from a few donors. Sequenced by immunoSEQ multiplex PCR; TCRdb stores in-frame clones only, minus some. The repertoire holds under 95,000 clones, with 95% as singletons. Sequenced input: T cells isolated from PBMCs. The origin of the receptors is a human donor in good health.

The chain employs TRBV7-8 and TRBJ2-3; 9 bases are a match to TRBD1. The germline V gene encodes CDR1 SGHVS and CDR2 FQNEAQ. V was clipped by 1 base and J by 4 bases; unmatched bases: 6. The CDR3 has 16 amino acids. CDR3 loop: CASSLGGQGGSDTQYF. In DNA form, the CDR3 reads TGTGCCAGCAGCTTAGGGGGACAGGGTGGGTCAGATACGCAGTATTTT.

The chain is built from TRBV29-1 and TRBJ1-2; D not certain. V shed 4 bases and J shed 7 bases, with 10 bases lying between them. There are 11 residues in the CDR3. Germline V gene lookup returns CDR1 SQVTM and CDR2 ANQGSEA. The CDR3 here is CSVGVSVGYTF. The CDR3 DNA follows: TGCAGCGTTGGTGTATCCGTTGGCTACACCTTC.

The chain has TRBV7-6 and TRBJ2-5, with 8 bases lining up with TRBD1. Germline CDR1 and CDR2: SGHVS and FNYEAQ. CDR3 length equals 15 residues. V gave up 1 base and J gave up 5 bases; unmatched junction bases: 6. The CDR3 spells CASSLGRGPRETQYF. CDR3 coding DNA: TGTGCCAGCAGCTTAGGCAGGGGGCCGAGGGAGACCCAGTACTTC. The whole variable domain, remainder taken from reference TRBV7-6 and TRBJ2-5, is GAGVSQSPRYKVTKRGQDVALRCDPISGHVSLYWYRQALGQGPEFLTYFNYEAQQDKSGLPNDRFSAERPEGSISTLTIQRTEQRDSAMYRCASSLGRGPRETQYFGPGTRLLVL.

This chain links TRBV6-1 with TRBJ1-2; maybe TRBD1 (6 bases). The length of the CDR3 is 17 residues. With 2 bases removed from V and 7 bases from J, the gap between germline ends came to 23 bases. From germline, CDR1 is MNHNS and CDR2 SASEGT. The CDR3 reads CASSEPRGGGHGSGYTF. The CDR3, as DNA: TGTGCCAGCAGTGAACCTAGGGGGGGTGGACACGGCTCTGGCTACACCTTC.

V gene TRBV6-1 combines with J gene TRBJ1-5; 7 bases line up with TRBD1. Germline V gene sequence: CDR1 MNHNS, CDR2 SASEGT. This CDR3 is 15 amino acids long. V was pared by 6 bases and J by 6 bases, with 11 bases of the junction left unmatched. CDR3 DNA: TGTGCCAGCAGCAACCCGGGACAGAGCTCTCAGCCCCAGCATTTT. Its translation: CASSNPGQSSQPQHF.

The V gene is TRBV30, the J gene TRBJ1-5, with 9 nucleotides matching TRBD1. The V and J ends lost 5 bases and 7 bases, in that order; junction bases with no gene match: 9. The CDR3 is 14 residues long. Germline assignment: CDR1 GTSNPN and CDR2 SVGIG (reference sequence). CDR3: CAWGGGQGRQPQHF. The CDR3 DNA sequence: TGTGCCTGGGGGGGAGGACAGGGGAGGCAGCCCCAGCATTTT.

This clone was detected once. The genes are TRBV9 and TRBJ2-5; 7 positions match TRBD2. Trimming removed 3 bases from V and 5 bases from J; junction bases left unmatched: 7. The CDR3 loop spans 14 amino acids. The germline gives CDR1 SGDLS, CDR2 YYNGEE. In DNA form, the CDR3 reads TGTGCCAGCAGCGGGCTGGGGGGGGGTGAGACCCAGTACTTC. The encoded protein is CASSGLGGGETQYF.

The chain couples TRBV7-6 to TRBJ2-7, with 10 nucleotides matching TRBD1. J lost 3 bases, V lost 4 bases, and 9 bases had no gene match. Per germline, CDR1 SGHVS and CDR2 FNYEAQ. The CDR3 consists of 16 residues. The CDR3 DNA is TGTGCCAGCAGCTCCAGACAGGGGGCGAGGAGCTACGAGCAGTACTTC. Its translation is CASSSRQGARSYEQYF.

DNA of the CDR3: TGTGCCAGCACCAGGACGGGGGACACTGAAGCTTTCTTT. Translation: CASTRTGDTEAFF. The genes are TRBV5-4 and TRBJ1-1, with D perhaps matching TRBD1 (5 bases). The CDR3 is made up of 13 amino acids. CDR1 is SGHNT, CDR2 YYREEE, per germline (reference sequence). Trimming took off 6 bases at V and 3 bases at J, with 12 bases between the two ends.

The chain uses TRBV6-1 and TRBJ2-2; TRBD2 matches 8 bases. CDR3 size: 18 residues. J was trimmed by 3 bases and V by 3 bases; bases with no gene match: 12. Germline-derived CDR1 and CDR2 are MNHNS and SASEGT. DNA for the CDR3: TGTGCCAGCAGTGAGAGGGTGGGACGGGGGGGCTACACCGGGGAGCTGTTTTTT. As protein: CASSERVGRGGYTGELFF.

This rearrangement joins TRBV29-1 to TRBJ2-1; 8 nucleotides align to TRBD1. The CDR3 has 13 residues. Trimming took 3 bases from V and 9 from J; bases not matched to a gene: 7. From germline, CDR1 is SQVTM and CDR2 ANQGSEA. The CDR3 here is CSVDGTGSGEQFF. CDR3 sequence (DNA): TGCAGCGTTGACGGGACAGGTTCGGGTGAGCAGTTCTTC.

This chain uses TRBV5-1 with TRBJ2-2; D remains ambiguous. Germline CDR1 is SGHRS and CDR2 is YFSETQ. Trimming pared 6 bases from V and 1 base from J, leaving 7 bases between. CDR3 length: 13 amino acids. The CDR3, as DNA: TGCGCCAGCAATGTACAGAACACCGGGGAGCTGTTTTTT. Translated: CASNVQNTGELFF. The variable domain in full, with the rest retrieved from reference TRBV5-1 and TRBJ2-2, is KAGVTQTPRYLIKTRGQQVTLSCSPISGHRSVSWYQQTPGQGLQFLFEYFSETQRNKGNFPGRFSGRQFSNSRSEMNVSTLELGDSALYLCASNVQNTGELFFGEGSRLTVL.

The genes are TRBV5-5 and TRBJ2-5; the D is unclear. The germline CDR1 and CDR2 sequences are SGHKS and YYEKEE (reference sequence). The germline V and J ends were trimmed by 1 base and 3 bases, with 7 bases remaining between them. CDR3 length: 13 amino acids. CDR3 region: CASSLFTEETQYF. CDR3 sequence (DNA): TGTGCCAGCAGCTTGTTCACAGAAGAGACCCAGTACTTC. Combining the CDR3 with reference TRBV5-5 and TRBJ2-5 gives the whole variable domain DAGVTQSPTHLIKTRGQQVTLRCSPISGHKSVSWYQQVLGQGPQFIFQYYEKEERGRGNFPDRFSARQFPNYSSELNVNALLLGDSALYLCASSLFTEETQYFGPGTRLLVL.

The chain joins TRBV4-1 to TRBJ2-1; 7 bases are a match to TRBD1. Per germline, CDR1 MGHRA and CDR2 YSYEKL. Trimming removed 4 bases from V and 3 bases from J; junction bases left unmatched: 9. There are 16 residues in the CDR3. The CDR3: CASSRNTGTVYNEQFF. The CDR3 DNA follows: TGCGCCAGCAGCCGCAATACCGGGACAGTCTACAATGAGCAGTTCTTC.

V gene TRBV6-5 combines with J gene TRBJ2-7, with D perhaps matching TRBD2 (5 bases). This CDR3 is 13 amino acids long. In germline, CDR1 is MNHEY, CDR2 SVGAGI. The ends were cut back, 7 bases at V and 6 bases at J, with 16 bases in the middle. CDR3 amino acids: CASNPRAGSEQYF. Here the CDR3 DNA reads TGTGCCAGCAACCCCCGGGCGGGTTCCGAGCAGTACTTC.

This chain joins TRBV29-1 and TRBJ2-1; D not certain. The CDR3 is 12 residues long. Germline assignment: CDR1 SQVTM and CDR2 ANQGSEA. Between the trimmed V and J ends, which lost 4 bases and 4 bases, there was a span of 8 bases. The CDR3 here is CSVGWRYNEQFF. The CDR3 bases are TGCAGCGTTGGATGGCGGTACAATGAGCAGTTCTTC.

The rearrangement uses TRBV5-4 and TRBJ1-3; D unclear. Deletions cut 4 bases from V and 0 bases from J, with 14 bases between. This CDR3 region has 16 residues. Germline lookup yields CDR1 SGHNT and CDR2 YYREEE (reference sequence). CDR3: CASSPTPSYSGNTIYF. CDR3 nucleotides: TGTGCCAGCAGCCCCACCCCCTCCTACTCTGGAAACACCATATATTTT. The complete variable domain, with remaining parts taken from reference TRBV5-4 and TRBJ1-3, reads ETGVTQSPTHLIKTRGQQVTLRCSSQSGHNTVSWYQQALGQGPQFIFQYYREEENGRGNFPPRFSGLQFPNYSSELNVNALELDDSALYLCASSPTPSYSGNTIYFGEGSWLTVV.

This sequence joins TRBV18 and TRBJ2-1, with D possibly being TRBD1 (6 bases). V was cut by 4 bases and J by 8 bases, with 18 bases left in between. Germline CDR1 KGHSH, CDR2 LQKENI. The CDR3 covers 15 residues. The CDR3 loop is CASSQTVTGLHEQFF. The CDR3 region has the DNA TGTGCCAGCTCACAAACCGTAACAGGGCTCCATGAGCAGTTCTTC.

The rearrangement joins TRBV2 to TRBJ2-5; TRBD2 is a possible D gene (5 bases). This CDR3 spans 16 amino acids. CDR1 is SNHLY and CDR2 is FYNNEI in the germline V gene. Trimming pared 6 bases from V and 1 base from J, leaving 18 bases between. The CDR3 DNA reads TGTGCCAGCAGCCACCTAGATTCTAGCTTCCAAGAGACCCAGTACTTC. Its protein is CASSHLDSSFQETQYF.

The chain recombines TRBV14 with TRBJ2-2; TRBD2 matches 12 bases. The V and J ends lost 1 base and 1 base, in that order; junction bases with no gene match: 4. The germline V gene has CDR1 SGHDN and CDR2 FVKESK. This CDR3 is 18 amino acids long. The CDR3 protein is CASSQGTSGILNTGELFF. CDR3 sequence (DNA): TGTGCCAGCAGCCAAGGGACTAGCGGGATTTTGAACACCGGGGAGCTGTTTTTT.